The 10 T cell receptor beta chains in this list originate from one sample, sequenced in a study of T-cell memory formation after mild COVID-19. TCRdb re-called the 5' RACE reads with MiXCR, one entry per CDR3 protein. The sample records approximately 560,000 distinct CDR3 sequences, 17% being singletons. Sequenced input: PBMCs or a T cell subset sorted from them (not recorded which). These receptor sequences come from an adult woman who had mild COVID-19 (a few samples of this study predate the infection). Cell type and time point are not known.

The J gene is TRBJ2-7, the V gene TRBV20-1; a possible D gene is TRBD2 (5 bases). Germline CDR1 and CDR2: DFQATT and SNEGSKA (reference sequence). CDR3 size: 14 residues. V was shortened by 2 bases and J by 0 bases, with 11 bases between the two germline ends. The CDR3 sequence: CSARTDAGSYEQYF. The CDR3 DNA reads TGCAGTGCTAGAACAGATGCGGGCTCCTACGAGCAGTACTTC.

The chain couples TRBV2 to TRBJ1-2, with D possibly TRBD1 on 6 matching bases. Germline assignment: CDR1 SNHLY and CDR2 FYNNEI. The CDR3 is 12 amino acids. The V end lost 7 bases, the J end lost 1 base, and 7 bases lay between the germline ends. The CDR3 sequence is CASKDSNYGYTF. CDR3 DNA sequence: TGTGCCAGCAAGGACAGTAACTATGGCTACACCTTC.

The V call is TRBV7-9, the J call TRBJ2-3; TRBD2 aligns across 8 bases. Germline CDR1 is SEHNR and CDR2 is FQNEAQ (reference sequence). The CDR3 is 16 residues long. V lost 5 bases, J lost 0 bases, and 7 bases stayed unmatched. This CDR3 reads CASSTRTSRSTDTQYF. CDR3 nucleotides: TGTGCCAGCAGCACCCGGACTAGCAGAAGCACAGATACGCAGTATTTT.

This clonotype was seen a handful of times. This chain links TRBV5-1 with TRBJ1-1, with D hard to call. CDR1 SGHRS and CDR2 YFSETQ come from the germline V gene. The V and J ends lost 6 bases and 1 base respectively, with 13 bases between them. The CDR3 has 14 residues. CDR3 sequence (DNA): TGCGCCAGCAACTTCAGGTCAAAGAACACTGAAGCTTTCTTT. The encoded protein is CASNFRSKNTEAFF. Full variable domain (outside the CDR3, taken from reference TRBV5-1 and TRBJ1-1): KAGVTQTPRYLIKTRGQQVTLSCSPISGHRSVSWYQQTPGQGLQFLFEYFSETQRNKGNFPGRFSGRQFSNSRSEMNVSTLELGDSALYLCASNFRSKNTEAFFGQGTRLTVV.

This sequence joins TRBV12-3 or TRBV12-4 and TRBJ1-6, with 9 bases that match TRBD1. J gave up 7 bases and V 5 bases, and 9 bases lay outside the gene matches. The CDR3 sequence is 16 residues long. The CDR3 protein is CASSPHGQGPNSPLHF. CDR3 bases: TGTGCCAGCAGTCCCCACGGACAGGGGCCGAATTCACCCCTCCACTTT.

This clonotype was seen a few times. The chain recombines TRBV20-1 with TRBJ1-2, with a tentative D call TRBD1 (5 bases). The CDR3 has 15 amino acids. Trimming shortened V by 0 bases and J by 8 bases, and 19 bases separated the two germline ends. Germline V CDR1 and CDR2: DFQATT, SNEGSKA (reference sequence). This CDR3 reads CSARDTAGVVGGYTF. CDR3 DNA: TGCAGTGCTAGAGATACAGCGGGGGTTGTGGGAGGCTACACCTTC.

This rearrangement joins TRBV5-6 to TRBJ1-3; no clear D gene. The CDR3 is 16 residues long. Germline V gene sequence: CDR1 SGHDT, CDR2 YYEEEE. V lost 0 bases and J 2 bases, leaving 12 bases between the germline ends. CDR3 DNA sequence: TGTGCCAGCAGCTTGGGGCCTCTCGGGGCTGGAAACACCATATATTTT. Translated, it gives CASSLGPLGAGNTIYF.

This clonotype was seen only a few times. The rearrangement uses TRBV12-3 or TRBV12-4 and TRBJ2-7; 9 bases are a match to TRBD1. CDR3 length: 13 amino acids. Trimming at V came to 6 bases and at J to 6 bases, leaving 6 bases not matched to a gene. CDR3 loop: CASSDRGFFEQYF. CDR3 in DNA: TGTGCCAGCAGCGACAGGGGGTTTTTCGAGCAGTACTTC.

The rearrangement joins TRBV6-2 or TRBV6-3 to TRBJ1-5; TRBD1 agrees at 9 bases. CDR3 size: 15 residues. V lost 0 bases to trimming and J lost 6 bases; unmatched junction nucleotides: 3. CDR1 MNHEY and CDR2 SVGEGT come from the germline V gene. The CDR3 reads CASSYSRQGGQPQHF. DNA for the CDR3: TGTGCCAGCAGTTACTCCAGACAGGGGGGTCAGCCCCAGCATTTT.

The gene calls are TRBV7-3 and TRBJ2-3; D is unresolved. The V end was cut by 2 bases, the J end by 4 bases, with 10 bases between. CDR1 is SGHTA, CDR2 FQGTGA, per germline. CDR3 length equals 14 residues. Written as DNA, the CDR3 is TGTGCCAGCAGCTTATTGCCCTTTTCAGATACGCAGTATTTT. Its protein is CASSLLPFSDTQYF.